The next 23 T cell receptor beta chains were all read from a single sample in a study of blood T cell repertoires in COVID-19. Using immunoSEQ multiplex PCR, the repertoire was profiled, and TCRdb retains in-frame clones only, with some absent. This table holds 35,000 to 45,000 clones, around 90% found once. The sequenced material came from peripheral blood. These TCRs come from a human donor in a cohort sampled during active COVID-19.

This chain links TRBV7-2 with TRBJ2-7; 13 bases match TRBD2. CDR3 length: 16 residues. Trimming cost V 5 bases and J 0 bases; bases outside gene matches: 4. Germline V gene data show CDR1 as SGHTA and CDR2 as FQGNSA. The CDR3 loop is CASSRGLAGFSYEQYF. Here the CDR3 DNA reads TGTGCCAGCAGCCGGGGACTAGCGGGATTCTCCTACGAGCAGTACTTC.

The rearrangement links TRBV5-4 to TRBJ1-5, with D hard to call. Germline loops: CDR1 SGHNT, CDR2 YYREEE (reference sequence). V was cut by 0 bases and J by 2 bases, with 9 bases left in between. The CDR3 runs to 15 residues. The CDR3, as DNA: TGTGCCAGCAGCTTGGGAGGGCTGGGCAATCAGCCCCAGCATTTT. This translates into CASSLGGLGNQPQHF.

The J gene is TRBJ2-2, the V gene TRBV28; D uncertain. Trimming cost V 2 bases and J 2 bases, with 9 bases left between them. This CDR3 has 15 residues. Germline V lookup: CDR1 MDHEN, CDR2 SYDVKM. The CDR3 protein is CASSLGAVNTGELFF. In nucleotides, the CDR3 is TGTGCCAGCAGTTTAGGCGCGGTCAACACCGGGGAGCTGTTTTTT. The variable domain in full, with the rest retrieved from reference TRBV28 and TRBJ2-2, is DVKVTQSSRYLVKRTGEKVFLECVQDMDHENMFWYRQDPGLGLRLIYFSYDVKMKEKGDIPEGYSVSREKKERFSLILESASTNQTSMYLCASSLGAVNTGELFFGEGSRLTVL.

The V call is TRBV19, the J call TRBJ2-7; 8 bases line up with TRBD1. Losses at the gene ends were 7 bases for V and 2 bases for J; bases not matched to a gene: 7. This CDR3 comprises 14 residues. Germline CDR1 reads LNHDA; CDR2 reads SQIVND (reference sequence). The CDR3 here is CASNRDRIAYEQYF. The CDR3 DNA is TGTGCCAGTAATCGGGACAGGATTGCCTACGAGCAGTACTTC. Combining the CDR3 with reference TRBV19 and TRBJ2-7 gives the whole variable domain DGGITQSPKYLFRKEGQNVTLSCEQNLNHDAMYWYRQDPGQGLRLIYYSQIVNDFQKGDIAEGYSVSREKKESFPLTVTSAQKNPTAFYLCASNRDRIAYEQYFGPGTRLTVT.

The chain has TRBV5-4 and TRBJ1-2; 7 positions agree with TRBD1. The germline V gene encodes CDR1 SGHNT and CDR2 YYREEE (reference sequence). This CDR3 has 13 amino acids. The ends lost 2 bases at V and 4 bases at J; junction bases unmatched: 2. CDR3 region: CASSFDRAYGYTF. In DNA, the CDR3 is TGTGCCAGCAGCTTCGACAGGGCCTATGGCTACACCTTC.

This chain connects TRBV6-5 to TRBJ1-2; 7 bases align to TRBD1. Germline CDR1 reads MNHEY; CDR2 reads SVGAGI. Trimming cost V 7 bases and J 4 bases; bases outside gene matches: 12. The CDR3 is 15 residues long. The chain's CDR3 is CASILNRGYSYGYTF. DNA for the CDR3: TGTGCCAGCATTCTTAACAGGGGATACAGCTATGGCTACACCTTC.

The V gene is TRBV5-1, the J gene TRBJ2-7; TRBD1 aligns across 8 bases. Per the germline V gene, CDR1 is SGHRS and CDR2 is YFSETQ. The CDR3 sequence is 16 residues long. The trim removed 0 bases at V and 5 bases at J, leaving 10 bases unmatched. Here the CDR3 reads CASSLGAGGRLDEQYF. The DNA for the CDR3 is TGCGCCAGCAGCTTGGGGGCAGGGGGCAGGCTAGACGAGCAGTACTTC.

The chain couples TRBV7-8 to TRBJ2-5; 9 bases match TRBD2. This CDR3 comprises 14 residues. The trim removed 5 bases at V and 4 bases at J, leaving 5 bases unmatched. Looked up from germline, CDR1 is SGHVS and CDR2 is FQNEAQ. The chain's CDR3 is CASSAGLARETQYF. The DNA for the CDR3 is TGTGCCAGCAGCGCAGGACTAGCGCGAGAGACCCAGTACTTC.

The chain carries TRBV5-1 and TRBJ2-7, with D unclear. The V end was cut by 1 base, the J end by 7 bases, with 9 bases between. CDR1 is SGHRS and CDR2 is YFSETQ in the germline V gene. CDR3 length equals 12 residues. CDR3 amino acids: CASSLPGPEQYF. CDR3 bases: TGCGCCAGCAGCTTGCCAGGCCCGGAGCAGTACTTC. Based on the CDR3 plus reference TRBV5-1 and TRBJ2-7, the full variable domain is KAGVTQTPRYLIKTRGQQVTLSCSPISGHRSVSWYQQTPGQGLQFLFEYFSETQRNKGNFPGRFSGRQFSNSRSEMNVSTLELGDSALYLCASSLPGPEQYFGPGTRLTVT.

The gene calls are TRBV6-5 and TRBJ2-1; the D gene is possibly TRBD2 (5 bases). The CDR3 consists of 15 residues. V was shortened by 6 bases and J by 0 bases, with 12 bases between the two germline ends. Germline CDR1 MNHEY, CDR2 SVGAGI. Here the CDR3 reads CASRRAVSSYNEQFF. The CDR3 coding sequence is TGTGCCAGCAGAAGAGCGGTAAGCTCCTACAATGAGCAGTTCTTC.

The rearrangement joins TRBV2 to TRBJ1-2; D is undetermined. Germline V gene data show CDR1 as SNHLY and CDR2 as FYNNEI. Trimming took off 2 bases at V and 8 bases at J, with 12 bases between the two ends. This CDR3 comprises 13 residues. The CDR3 sequence: CASSEPERMGYTF. For the CDR3, the DNA is TGTGCCAGCAGTGAACCAGAGAGGATGGGCTACACCTTC.

V is TRBV6-2 or TRBV6-3 and J is TRBJ2-7; 11 bases are shared with TRBD2. The germline gives CDR1 MNHEY, CDR2 SVGEGT. V lost 4 bases and J lost 5; bases outside the gene matches: 4. The CDR3 sequence is 14 residues long. CDR3 amino acids: CASSSTSGVNEQYF. The CDR3 DNA reads as TGTGCCAGCAGTTCGACTAGCGGGGTTAACGAGCAGTACTTC.

The J gene is TRBJ2-7, the V gene TRBV5-8; a possible D gene is TRBD2 (8 bases). Between the trimmed V and J ends, which lost 4 bases and 4 bases, there was a span of 18 bases. CDR3 length equals 15 residues. Germline V lookup: CDR1 SGHTS, CDR2 YDEGEE. The CDR3 nucleotides read TGTGCCAGCAGCCGGCCGGGACAGCGGGGGTACGAGCAGTACTTC. It translates to CASSRPGQRGYEQYF.

The chain employs TRBV2 and TRBJ2-2; TRBD1 matches 10 bases. This CDR3 region has 13 residues. Germline V gene sequence: CDR1 SNHLY, CDR2 FYNNEI. J was trimmed by 5 bases and V by 6 bases; bases with no gene match: 0. The CDR3 DNA follows: TGTGCCAGCAGGGGACAGGGGACCGGGGAGCTGTTTTTT. Its protein product is CASRGQGTGELFF.

The gene calls are TRBV19 and TRBJ1-5; D gene uncertain. The V gene's germline CDR1 is LNHDA and CDR2 SQIVND (reference sequence). Trimming left V 8 bases short and J 2 bases short, with 16 bases between. The CDR3 runs 15 residues. For the CDR3, the DNA is TGTGCCAGTTCCCTCAATTGGGAGGGCAATCAGCCCCAGCATTTT. Protein: CASSLNWEGNQPQHF.

CDR3 protein: CASSPDRDTEAFF. The CDR3 DNA reads TGTGCCAGCAGCCCGGACAGGGACACTGAAGCTTTCTTT. The genes are TRBV2 and TRBJ1-1; 8 positions agree with TRBD1. Trimming removed 6 bases from V and 3 bases from J; junction bases left unmatched: 3. CDR1 is SNHLY, CDR2 FYNNEI, per germline. The CDR3 is 13 residues long.

This chain connects TRBV21-1 to TRBJ1-1; the table's D call, TRBD1, was not checked against the DNA. TRBV21-1 represents a pseudogene. The length of the CDR3 is 16 residues. CDR3: CASSKGGNGTGSGAFF. In nucleotides, the CDR3 is TGTGCCAGCAGCAAAGGGGGTAACGGGACAGGGAGTGGGGCTTTCTTT.

This clone was seen only once. For the CDR3, the DNA is TGTGCCAGCAGCGTAGCCCAGGGAACCGGGGAAAAACTGTTTTTT. It codes for CASSVAQGTGEKLFF. J is TRBJ1-4 and V is TRBV9; weak D call: TRBD1 (5 bases). The CDR3 consists of 15 residues. Germline V gene data show CDR1 as SGDLS and CDR2 as YYNGEE. Trimming pared 0 bases from V and 8 bases from J, leaving 14 bases between.

This chain links TRBV25-1 with TRBJ1-1; 12 bases align to TRBD1. The V segment lost 4 bases and the J segment 1 base; nucleotides outside the gene matches: 4. Germline V gene sequence: CDR1 MGHDK, CDR2 SYGVNS. The CDR3 consists of 16 residues. DNA of the CDR3: TGTGCCAGCAGTGGGGGACAGGGGGCTTCGAACACTGAAGCTTTCTTT. Its protein is CASSGGQGASNTEAFF.

The chain has TRBV27 and TRBJ2-7; D perhaps matches TRBD1 (6 bases). The CDR3 is 14 amino acids. V lost 5 bases and J 3 bases, leaving 14 bases between the germline ends. Per germline, CDR1 MNHEY and CDR2 SMNVEV (reference sequence). CDR3 bases: TGTGCCAGCAGTCCACAGGGAAACAACTACGAGCAGTACTTC. As protein: CASSPQGNNYEQYF.

The chain is built from TRBV21-1 and TRBJ1-2; TRBD1 is taken as the D call from the table, unchecked against the DNA. TRBV21-1 is a listed pseudogene. This CDR3 contains 15 residues. The CDR3 coding sequence is TGTGCCAGCAGCCACCGGGACAGGGGCCGGTATGGCTACACCTTC. Translating it yields CASSHRDRGRYGYTF.

CDR3: CASSSPGYYGYTF. CDR3 DNA: TGTGCCAGCAGCTCCCCAGGATATTATGGCTACACCTTC. V and J are TRBV6-5 and TRBJ1-2; no clear D gene. Germline-derived CDR1 and CDR2 are MNHEY and SVGAGI. The V end lost 6 bases, the J end lost 5 bases, and 13 bases lay between the germline ends. The CDR3 loop spans 13 amino acids.

The gene calls are TRBV2 and TRBJ2-1; 11 bases fit TRBD2. Germline lookup yields CDR1 SNHLY and CDR2 FYNNEI. The V segment lost 6 bases and the J segment 2 bases; nucleotides outside the gene matches: 3. The CDR3 totals 15 residues. Here the CDR3 DNA reads TGTGCCAGCAGGCCGGGACTAGCGGCCTACAATGAGCAGTTCTTC. As protein: CASRPGLAAYNEQFF.